What follows are 22 T cell receptor beta chains derived from one specimen sequenced in a study of blood T cells in healthy people across ages. The second PCR ran about 6 to 11 cycles with a sample-barcoded 5' primer and J-beta primers. MiXCR was run by TCRdb on the 5' RACE reads, yielding one entry per CDR3 protein. The table has hundreds of thousands of distinct CDR3 sequences, just under 25% seen once. This sample also belongs to another study, concerning T cells of mothers and their children.

The material sequenced was blood. The receptors come from a boy aged 5 to 17 in good health.

V is TRBV28 and J is TRBJ1-2; no clear D gene. V was clipped by 6 bases and J by 7 bases, with 9 bases between them. The germline V gene encodes CDR1 MDHEN and CDR2 SYDVKM. There are 11 residues in the CDR3. The CDR3 loop reads CASREGSGYTF. The CDR3 nucleotides are TGTGCCAGCAGGGAGGGTAGTGGCTACACCTTC.

This clonotype was counted between two and nine times. The chain uses TRBV7-2 and TRBJ2-1, with 8 bases aligning to TRBD2. The J segment lost 9 bases and the V segment lost 2 bases, leaving 6 bases of the junction unmatched. The CDR3 sequence is 14 residues long. The germline CDR1 and CDR2 sequences are SGHTA and FQGNSA. CDR3 residues: CASSLPAGASEQFF. Here the CDR3 DNA reads TGTGCCAGCAGCTTACCAGCGGGAGCGAGTGAGCAGTTCTTC.

V gene TRBV2 combines with J gene TRBJ2-3; unclear D gene. CDR1 and CDR2 (germline): SNHLY, FYNNEI. There are 12 residues in the CDR3. V was shortened by 8 bases and J by 5 bases, with 11 bases between the two germline ends. In DNA, the CDR3 is TGTGCCAGCTTAAGCCACCGAGATACGCAGTATTTT. Translation: CASLSHRDTQYF.

This sequence joins TRBV12-3 or TRBV12-4 and TRBJ1-2; TRBD1 might be the D (5 bases). This CDR3 contains 14 residues. V was cut by 1 base and J by 4 bases, with 10 bases left in between. In DNA form, the CDR3 reads TGTGCCAGCAGTTTAGGGGGCACTAGCTATGGCTACACCTTC. This gives the protein CASSLGGTSYGYTF.

The rearrangement links TRBV2 to TRBJ2-7; the match to TRBD1 covers 8 bases. Germline lookup yields CDR1 SNHLY and CDR2 FYNNEI. CDR3 length equals 14 residues. J was trimmed by 3 bases and V by 6 bases; bases with no gene match: 7. The DNA of the CDR3 is TGTGCCAGCAGCTCGGACAGGGAACTCTACGAGCAGTACTTC. Its translation is CASSSDRELYEQYF.

The V call is TRBV12-3 or TRBV12-4, the J call TRBJ2-5, with TRBD1 matching over 9 bases. The J call may be mistaken, given a closer DNA end match to TRBJ2-7. The CDR3 spans 14 residues. The chain's CDR3 is CASSRDRETYEQYF. In nucleotides, the CDR3 is TGTGCCAGCAGCAGGGACAGGGAAACCTACGAGCAGTACTTC.

This clonotype was seen more than once but under ten times. The rearrangement joins TRBV4-1 to TRBJ1-3; unclear D gene. V gave up 8 bases and J gave up 4 bases, with 12 bases separating them. The germline V gene encodes CDR1 MGHRA and CDR2 YSYEKL. This CDR3 spans 13 amino acids. The CDR3 spells CASGVSEGNTIYF. CDR3 DNA sequence: TGCGCCAGCGGGGTCTCTGAAGGAAACACCATATATTTT.

This clonotype appeared once. CDR3 DNA sequence: TGCAGTGCTGCGGGAGATCCCTACAATGAGCAGTTCTTC. This sequence encodes CSAAGDPYNEQFF. The chain links TRBV20-1 to TRBJ2-1; TRBD2 agrees at 7 bases. The CDR3 runs 13 residues. V was clipped by 5 bases and J by 2 bases; unmatched bases: 3. The germline gives CDR1 DFQATT, CDR2 SNEGSKA (reference sequence).

The V gene is TRBV3-1, the J gene TRBJ2-5; D might be TRBD1 (5 bases). The end of the DNA aligns better with TRBJ2-1, so the J call may be wrong. The V gene's germline CDR1 is LGHDT and CDR2 YNNKEL (reference sequence). The CDR3 loop spans 13 amino acids. CDR3 sequence: CASSPVARGEQFF. In DNA form, the CDR3 reads TGTGCCAGCAGCCCCGTAGCAAGGGGTGAGCAGTTCTTC.

In its sample, this clonotype was seen a few times. The CDR3 nucleotides read TGTGCCAGCAGCTTGGAGCGGGAGACAGATACGCAGTATTTT. Its protein product is CASSLERETDTQYF. This chain links TRBV7-3 with TRBJ2-3; 8 bases line up with TRBD2. CDR3 size: 14 residues. Germline trimming cut 3 bases from V and 3 bases from J; bases unmatched to any gene: 2. CDR1 is SGHTA and CDR2 is FQGTGA in the germline V gene.

The V call is TRBV7-3, the J call TRBJ1-1, with 8 positions matching TRBD1. V lost 5 bases, J lost 6 bases, and 5 bases stayed unmatched. Germline CDR1 is SGHTA and CDR2 is FQGTGA. The CDR3 is 13 residues long. The CDR3 here is CASSVLQGAEAFF. Written as DNA, the CDR3 is TGTGCCAGCAGCGTACTACAGGGGGCTGAAGCTTTCTTT.

This clonotype showed up just once. The rearrangement uses TRBV3-1 and TRBJ1-2, with D unresolved. Trimming removed 2 bases at V and 8 bases at J, with 12 bases between. The CDR3 has 13 amino acids. Germline CDR1 is LGHDT and CDR2 is YNNKEL (reference sequence). The CDR3 loop reads CASSQSGPQGYTF. The CDR3, as DNA: TGTGCCAGCAGCCAATCCGGACCCCAGGGCTACACCTTC.

The chain links TRBV29-1 to TRBJ2-5; no clear D. The better agreement between TRBJ2-7 and the DNA end casts doubt on the J call. CDR3 length: 12 amino acids. Germline values: CDR1 SQVTM, CDR2 ANQGSEA. As DNA, the CDR3 is TGCAGCGTTGAAGATGGTGGGAACGAGCAGTACTTC. It is translated as CSVEDGGNEQYF.

The genes are TRBV2 and TRBJ2-1; TRBD1 matches at 9 bases. The CDR3 contains 15 residues. Germline V lookup: CDR1 SNHLY, CDR2 FYNNEI. V was pared by 3 bases and J by 8 bases, with 8 bases of the junction left unmatched. CDR3 nucleotides: TGTGCCAGCAGTGAGGACAGGGGCTCAAGTCATGAGCAGTTCTTC. Translation gives CASSEDRGSSHEQFF. Drawing the rest from reference TRBV2 and TRBJ2-1, the complete variable domain is EPEVTQTPSHQVTQMGQEVILRCVPISNHLYFYWYRQILGQKVEFLVSFYNNEISEKSEIFDDQFSVERPDGSNFTLKIRSTKLEDSAMYFCASSEDRGSSHEQFFGPGTRLTVL.

The genes are TRBV4-2 and TRBJ2-1; TRBD1 agrees at 9 bases. Germline CDR1 and CDR2: LGHNA and YNFKEQ. The CDR3 spans 15 residues. V lost 4 bases and J lost 8; bases outside the gene matches: 9. CDR3 coding DNA: TGTGCCAGCAGCCCTGGGGACAGGGAGGTTGATGAGCAGTTCTTC. Translated, it gives CASSPGDREVDEQFF.

In its sample, this clonotype was seen once. The chain is built from TRBV20-1 and TRBJ2-5; no firm D call. The end of the DNA is better explained by TRBJ2-1, so the J call may be wrong. Looked up from germline, CDR1 is DFQATT and CDR2 is SNEGSKA (reference sequence). The CDR3 contains 14 residues. As DNA, the CDR3 is TGCAGTGCTAGAGGGGCTCTTTACTACAATGAGCAGTTCTTC. Its protein product is CSARGALYYNEQFF.

There are a few counts of this clonotype. The chain's CDR3 is CATSDKRGSGANVLTF. In nucleotides, the CDR3 is TGTGCCACCAGTGACAAACGTGGCTCTGGGGCCAACGTCCTGACTTTC. V and J are TRBV24-1 and TRBJ2-6, with D hard to call. The V end was cut by 4 bases, the J end by 0 bases, with 9 bases between. The CDR3 is 16 residues long. Germline lookup yields CDR1 KGHDR and CDR2 SFDVKD.

There are a few counts of this clonotype. The chain uses TRBV7-2 and TRBJ2-5; 7 bases fit TRBD1. Trimming took 4 bases from V and 1 from J; bases not matched to a gene: 3. The CDR3 covers 14 residues. CDR1 is SGHTA, CDR2 FQGNSA, per germline. The CDR3 reads CASSSGQAQETQYF. For the CDR3, the DNA is TGTGCCAGCAGCTCTGGACAGGCCCAAGAGACCCAGTACTTC.

In its sample, this clonotype was seen many times. The V gene is TRBV12-3 or TRBV12-4, the J gene TRBJ2-7; maybe TRBD2 (5 bases). This CDR3 spans 13 amino acids. V lost 1 base to trimming and J lost 6 bases, with 10 bases between them. The CDR3: CASSLGLAAEQYF. CDR3 nucleotide sequence: TGTGCCAGCAGTTTAGGCCTAGCTGCCGAGCAGTACTTC.

This chain uses TRBV7-3 with TRBJ2-6, with D perhaps matching TRBD1 or TRBD2 (6 bases each). Germline lookup yields CDR1 SGHTA and CDR2 FQGTGA. V lost 1 base to trimming and J lost 0 bases, with 16 bases between them. This CDR3 is built from 19 residues. The CDR3 DNA follows: TGTGCCAGCAGCTTAAGGGCGACAGGAGGGTCCTCTGGGGCCAACGTCCTGACTTTC. Encoded protein: CASSLRATGGSSGANVLTF.

This clonotype was found a few times. The chain joins TRBV15 to TRBJ2-5, with D possibly being TRBD1 (6 bases). The end of the DNA fits TRBJ2-7 better, so the J call may be wrong. The length of the CDR3 is 14 residues. From germline, CDR1 is LNHNV and CDR2 YYDKDF (reference sequence). The CDR3 spells CATSILDRFYEQYF. CDR3 bases: TGTGCCACCAGCATCCTTGACAGGTTCTACGAGCAGTACTTC.

J is TRBJ2-1 and V is TRBV5-1; D unclear. Germline V CDR1 and CDR2: SGHRS, YFSETQ. V lost 3 bases to trimming and J lost 10 bases, with 8 bases between them. The CDR3 totals 11 residues. The CDR3, as DNA: TGCGCCAGCAGCTCTCCTACCGAGCAGTTCTTC. Translated, it gives CASSSPTEQFF.